A single sample gave rise to the 30 T cell receptor beta chains below, sequenced in a study of cytomegalovirus exposure and HLA in healthy donors. In the PCR, 60 Vbeta and 13 Jbeta primers were used. The repertoire was sequenced with immunoSEQ multiplex PCR; TCRdb's copy has only in-frame clones and lacks some. The sample carries approximately 200,000 clones, approximately 80% recorded once. Source material: PBMCs. These receptors all stem from a boy between 2 and 10 years old in good health and CMV-seronegative.

The chain joins TRBV4-2 to TRBJ2-7; tentatively, D is TRBD1 (6 bases). CDR3 length: 15 amino acids. V was pared by 0 bases and J by 4 bases, with 13 bases between. Germline V gives CDR1 LGHNA, CDR2 YNFKEQ. Here the CDR3 reads CASSQDAGVEYEQYF. The CDR3 region has the DNA TGTGCCAGCAGCCAAGATGCAGGGGTTGAATACGAGCAGTACTTC.

J is TRBJ1-6 and V is TRBV7-6; TRBD1 might be the D (5 bases). V lost 5 bases, J lost 11 bases, and 16 bases lay in between. The CDR3 consists of 14 residues. Germline V gene data show CDR1 as SGHVS and CDR2 as FNYEAQ. The CDR3 DNA is TGTGCCAGCAGCCCTGGACATCCTTTTACACCCCTCCACTTT. Its translation is CASSPGHPFTPLHF.

V is TRBV7-8 and J is TRBJ2-1, with 9 bases matching TRBD2. Trimming cost V 0 bases and J 3 bases; bases outside gene matches: 9. Germline V gives CDR1 SGHVS, CDR2 FQNEAQ. The length of the CDR3 is 18 residues. The CDR3: CASSLATISGRDYNEQFF. In DNA, the CDR3 is TGTGCCAGCAGCTTAGCGACCATTAGCGGGAGAGACTACAATGAGCAGTTCTTC.

In the case of this clone: Different DNA sequences within this sample yield the same CDR3. This rearrangement joins TRBV30 to TRBJ1-1; unclear D gene. The CDR3 consists of 13 residues. Trimming shortened V by 4 bases and J by 1 base, and 10 bases separated the two germline ends. The V gene's germline CDR1 is GTSNPN and CDR2 SVGIG (reference sequence). In DNA, the CDR3 is TGTGCCTGGAAAAAATCAGGGAACACTGAAGCTTTCTTT. Its translation is CAWKKSGNTEAFF.

Only a few counts were recorded for this clone. The V call is TRBV5-1, the J call TRBJ2-3; 9 nucleotides line up with TRBD2. The CDR3 contains 15 residues. Losses at the gene ends were 4 bases for V and 3 bases for J; bases not matched to a gene: 6. In germline, CDR1 is SGHRS, CDR2 YFSETQ. The CDR3 DNA is TGCGCCAGCAGCGCGGGACTAGCCATAACAGATACGCAGTATTTT. Residues: CASSAGLAITDTQYF.

This chain joins TRBV15 and TRBJ1-5; perhaps TRBD1 as D (5 bases). V shed 1 base and J shed 1 base, with 8 bases lying between them. This CDR3 is 15 amino acids long. Looked up from germline, CDR1 is LNHNV and CDR2 is YYDKDF (reference sequence). The CDR3 region has the DNA TGTGCCACCAGCAGAGTCAGGGCCAGCAATCAGCCCCAGCATTTT. It translates to CATSRVRASNQPQHF. The variable domain in full, completed from reference TRBV15 and TRBJ1-5, reads DAMVIQNPRYQVTQFGKPVTLSCSQTLNHNVMYWYQQKSSQAPKLLFHYYDKDFNNEADTPDNFQSRRPNTSFCFLDIRSPGLGDTAMYLCATSRVRASNQPQHFGDGTRLSIL.

The chain employs TRBV6-1 and TRBJ2-5; TRBD2 is a possible D gene (6 bases). Germline loops: CDR1 MNHNS, CDR2 SASEGT. The CDR3 contains 15 residues. Trimming stripped 7 bases from V and 2 bases from J, with 17 bases between. CDR3 sequence (DNA): TGTGCCAGCACCCGGGAGCTCCACGGACAAGAGACCCAGTACTTC. Its protein is CASTRELHGQETQYF.

V is TRBV15 and J is TRBJ2-5; D is ambiguous. The CDR3 length is 15 residues. V gave up 0 bases and J gave up 1 base, with 9 bases separating them. Germline V gives CDR1 LNHNV, CDR2 YYDKDF (reference sequence). The CDR3 sequence is CATSRDLSSQETQYF. The CDR3 nucleotides read TGTGCCACCAGCAGAGATCTGTCTAGCCAAGAGACCCAGTACTTC.

The J gene is TRBJ1-1, the V gene TRBV27; no clear D. The CDR3 is made up of 15 amino acids. Per germline, CDR1 MNHEY and CDR2 SMNVEV (reference sequence). V was trimmed by 2 bases and J by 0 bases, leaving 10 bases between them. This chain's CDR3 is CASSLAGAMNTEAFF. The CDR3, as DNA: TGTGCCAGCAGTTTAGCAGGCGCGATGAACACTGAAGCTTTCTTT.

The chain has TRBV4-3 and TRBJ1-6; TRBD1 agrees at 7 bases. This CDR3 contains 20 residues. Germline assignment: CDR1 LGHNA and CDR2 YSLEER. The V gene end was trimmed by 1 base and the J gene end by 8 bases; junction bases not matched to a gene: 20. In nucleotides, the CDR3 is TGCGCCAGCAGCCAAGGTGGGGGCGACAGGGTCGGACCTTGGGATTCACCCCTCCACTTT. Protein: CASSQGGGDRVGPWDSPLHF.

The chain carries TRBV7-2 and TRBJ2-7; 8 bases fit TRBD1. The junction had 10 bases not matched to a gene; V was cut back by 5 bases and J by 4 bases. The CDR3 runs 15 residues. The germline V gene has CDR1 SGHTA and CDR2 FQGNSA. The CDR3 bases are TGTGCCAGCAGCCCCGTCGGACAGGGCCCATACGAGCAGTACTTC. Translated, it gives CASSPVGQGPYEQYF.

CDR3 protein: CASSGSWDRSHEQYF. CDR3 sequence (DNA): TGTGCCAGCAGTGGGTCCTGGGACAGGTCACACGAGCAGTACTTC. V usage is TRBV2 and J usage is TRBJ2-7, with 8 bases that match TRBD1. Trimming cost V 4 bases and J 5 bases; bases outside gene matches: 10. The germline gives CDR1 SNHLY, CDR2 FYNNEI. This CDR3 is 15 amino acids long.

This chain connects TRBV27 to TRBJ2-3; 12 positions agree with TRBD2. V shed 5 bases, J shed 0 bases, and the junction held 6 bases outside the gene matches. This CDR3 spans 17 amino acids. Germline V CDR1 and CDR2: MNHEY, SMNVEV (reference sequence). The CDR3 is CASSARTSGVSTDTQYF. The CDR3 region has the DNA TGTGCCAGCAGTGCCCGGACTAGCGGGGTAAGCACAGATACGCAGTATTTT.

This sequence joins TRBV7-9 and TRBJ1-2, with 7 bases identical to TRBD1. Germline assignment: CDR1 SEHNR and CDR2 FQNEAQ (reference sequence). The CDR3 loop spans 14 amino acids. Unmatched junction bases numbered 8, after V lost 4 bases and J lost 6 bases. In nucleotides, the CDR3 is TGTGCCAGCAGCTCCCCAGACAGGGCCCATGGCTACACCTTC. Encoded protein: CASSSPDRAHGYTF.

The CDR3 here is CSVRGLTGVLGTF. Written as DNA, the CDR3 is TGCAGCGTTCGCGGATTGACAGGGGTTCTTGGCACCTTC. The chain uses TRBV29-1 and TRBJ1-2; 8 positions agree with TRBD1. Trimming removed 5 bases from V and 13 bases from J; junction bases left unmatched: 15. The CDR3 has 13 residues. The germline V gene encodes CDR1 SQVTM and CDR2 ANQGSEA.

The V gene is TRBV4-1, the J gene TRBJ2-1; 10 bases map to TRBD2. The CDR3 has 13 amino acids. Germline CDR1 and CDR2: MGHRA and YSYEKL. Trimming at V came to 8 bases and at J to 8 bases, leaving 6 bases not matched to a gene. CDR3 nucleotide sequence: TGCGCCAGCGGGCTAGCGGGGGCCGATGAGCAGTTCTTC. Residues: CASGLAGADEQFF.

The V call is TRBV19, the J call TRBJ2-1, with D possibly TRBD1 on 6 matching bases. V lost 1 base and J 6 bases, leaving 7 bases between the germline ends. Per germline, CDR1 LNHDA and CDR2 SQIVND (reference sequence). This CDR3 spans 13 amino acids. DNA for the CDR3: TGTGCCAGTAGTATAGTACAGGGCAATGAGCAGTTCTTC. Protein sequence: CASSIVQGNEQFF.

The genes are TRBV6-5 and TRBJ2-7; D not resolved. Germline assignment: CDR1 MNHEY and CDR2 SVGAGI. The CDR3 totals 14 residues. The V gene lost 4 bases and the J gene lost 0 bases, with 10 bases spanning the gap. The chain's CDR3 is CASSSTYSSYEQYF. The CDR3 DNA reads as TGTGCCAGCAGTTCAACATACAGCTCCTACGAGCAGTACTTC.

The rearrangement joins TRBV19 to TRBJ2-2; 16 bases match TRBD2. Germline CDR1 and CDR2: LNHDA and SQIVND (reference sequence). The CDR3 sequence is 18 residues long. V gave up 5 bases and J gave up 6 bases; unmatched junction bases: 9. Here the CDR3 DNA reads TGTGCCAGTAGTGATCAATCCGGGACTAGCGGGGGGGCCGGGGAGCTGTTTTTT. This encodes CASSDQSGTSGGAGELFF.

V usage is TRBV18 and J usage is TRBJ1-3; the D gene is possibly TRBD1 (5 bases). Germline assignment: CDR1 KGHSH and CDR2 LQKENI. The germline V and J ends were trimmed by 0 bases and 2 bases, with 8 bases remaining between them. The CDR3 sequence is 15 residues long. CDR3 loop: CASSPPAGTGNTIYF. The CDR3 DNA reads as TGTGCCAGCTCACCACCGGCAGGGACTGGAAACACCATATATTTT.

The CDR3 reads CASSLEHRGEAFF. CDR3 in DNA: TGTGCCAGCAGCTTGGAGCATAGGGGTGAAGCTTTCTTT. This chain joins TRBV5-6 and TRBJ1-1; TRBD1 is a possible D gene (5 bases). The CDR3 has 13 amino acids. V lost 0 bases, J lost 7 bases, and 10 bases lay in between. The germline V gene has CDR1 SGHDT and CDR2 YYEEEE. Full variable domain (missing parts from reference TRBV5-6 and TRBJ1-1): DAGVTQSPTHLIKTRGQQVTLRCSPKSGHDTVSWYQQALGQGPQFIFQYYEEEERQRGNFPDRFSGHQFPNYSSELNVNALLLGDSALYLCASSLEHRGEAFFGQGTRLTVV.

This rearrangement joins TRBV19 to TRBJ1-4, with D uncertain. The V gene lost 6 bases and the J gene lost 7 bases, with 18 bases spanning the gap. CDR3 size: 15 residues. Germline V gene data show CDR1 as LNHDA and CDR2 as SQIVND (reference sequence). This CDR3 is CASREMARSGEKLFF. CDR3 nucleotide sequence: TGTGCCAGTAGGGAGATGGCCAGATCTGGTGAAAAACTGTTTTTT. Full variable domain (rest looked up from reference TRBV19 and TRBJ1-4): DGGITQSPKYLFRKEGQNVTLSCEQNLNHDAMYWYRQDPGQGLRLIYYSQIVNDFQKGDIAEGYSVSREKKESFPLTVTSAQKNPTAFYLCASREMARSGEKLFFGSGTQLSVL.

The chain recombines TRBV29-1 with TRBJ2-3; D is undetermined. The CDR3 consists of 12 residues. Germline values: CDR1 SQVTM, CDR2 ANQGSEA. Trimming left V 7 bases short and J 1 base short, with 9 bases between. The CDR3 nucleotides read TGCAGCGGATGGCAGGGCACAGATACGCAGTATTTT. Translating it yields CSGWQGTDTQYF.

For this clone: At the DNA level, this CDR3 is encoded by other sequences in the same sample as well. The V gene is TRBV7-9, the J gene TRBJ1-5; possibly TRBD1 for D (5 bases). The CDR3 has 14 amino acids. Germline V gives CDR1 SEHNR, CDR2 FQNEAQ (reference sequence). The ends were cut back, 1 base at V and 1 base at J, with 5 bases in the middle. The DNA of the CDR3 is TGTGCCAGCAGCTTAGGACAGAGCAATCAGCCCCAGCATTTT. Translating gives CASSLGQSNQPQHF.

This rearrangement joins TRBV7-9 to TRBJ1-6; tentative D call: TRBD1 (5 bases). The V gene's germline CDR1 is SEHNR and CDR2 FQNEAQ (reference sequence). The CDR3 spans 12 residues. Trimming pared 5 bases from V and 10 bases from J, leaving 9 bases between. The CDR3: CASSQDKSPLHF. The DNA for the CDR3 is TGTGCCAGCAGCCAGGACAAGTCACCCCTCCACTTT.

The chain is built from TRBV5-1 and TRBJ2-1; 10 bases map to TRBD1. CDR3 length: 16 amino acids. Germline V lookup: CDR1 SGHRS, CDR2 YFSETQ. J gave up 9 bases and V 2 bases, and 11 bases lay outside the gene matches. The CDR3, as DNA: TGCGCCAGCAGCTTAGGGACAGGGGTCGAAATCAGTGAGCAGTTCTTC. Protein sequence: CASSLGTGVEISEQFF. Using reference TRBV5-1 and TRBJ2-1 for the parts outside the CDR3, the full variable domain is KAGVTQTPRYLIKTRGQQVTLSCSPISGHRSVSWYQQTPGQGLQFLFEYFSETQRNKGNFPGRFSGRQFSNSRSEMNVSTLELGDSALYLCASSLGTGVEISEQFFGPGTRLTVL.

The J gene is TRBJ2-3, the V gene TRBV5-1; 12 bases align to TRBD2. Germline CDR1 SGHRS, CDR2 YFSETQ. V trimming: 2 bases; J trimming: 4 bases; junction bases outside the gene matches: 5. CDR3 size: 16 residues. CDR3 amino acids: CASSLRTSGVADTQYF. In DNA form, the CDR3 reads TGCGCCAGCAGCTTAAGGACTAGCGGGGTGGCAGATACGCAGTATTTT.

Comments on this clone: The same CDR3 can be traced to other DNA sequences in this sample. The V gene is TRBV11-2, the J gene TRBJ1-1, with D possibly TRBD1 on 6 matching bases. The CDR3 covers 13 residues. CDR1 is SGHAT, CDR2 FQNNGV, per germline. V lost 4 bases and J 1 base, leaving 7 bases between the germline ends. Here the CDR3 DNA reads TGTGCCAGCAGCTCCAGGGGGAACACTGAAGCTTTCTTT. The encoded protein is CASSSRGNTEAFF.

This chain uses TRBV4-3 with TRBJ1-2; tentatively, D is TRBD1 (6 bases). The CDR3 spans 15 residues. Per the germline V gene, CDR1 is LGHNA and CDR2 is YSLEER. Trimming shortened V by 0 bases and J by 3 bases, and 11 bases separated the two germline ends. The DNA of the CDR3 is TGCGCCAGCAGCCAAGAGTCGGGGGGCGACTATGGCTACACCTTC. This gives the protein CASSQESGGDYGYTF.

The CDR3 DNA reads as TGCGCCAGCAGCCAAGTAGGTCTAGCCGGTAACCAGTACTTC. This translates into CASSQVGLAGNQYF. The chain has TRBV4-1 and TRBJ2-5, with a weak D call TRBD2 (5 bases). CDR1 and CDR2 from the germline V gene are MGHRA and YSYEKL. CDR3 length equals 14 residues. The V end was cut by 1 base, the J end by 10 bases, with 16 bases between.